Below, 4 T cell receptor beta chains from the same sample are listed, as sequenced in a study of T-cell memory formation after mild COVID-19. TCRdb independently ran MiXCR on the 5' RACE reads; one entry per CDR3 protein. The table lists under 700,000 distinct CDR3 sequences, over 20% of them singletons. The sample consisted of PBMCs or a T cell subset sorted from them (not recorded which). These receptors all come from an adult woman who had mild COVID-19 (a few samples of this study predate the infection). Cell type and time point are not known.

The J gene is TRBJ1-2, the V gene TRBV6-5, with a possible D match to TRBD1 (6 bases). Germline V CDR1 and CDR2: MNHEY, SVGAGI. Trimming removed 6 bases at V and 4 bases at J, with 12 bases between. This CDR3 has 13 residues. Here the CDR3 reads CASSDRSFYGYTF. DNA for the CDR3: TGTGCCAGCAGCGACAGGAGTTTCTATGGCTACACCTTC.

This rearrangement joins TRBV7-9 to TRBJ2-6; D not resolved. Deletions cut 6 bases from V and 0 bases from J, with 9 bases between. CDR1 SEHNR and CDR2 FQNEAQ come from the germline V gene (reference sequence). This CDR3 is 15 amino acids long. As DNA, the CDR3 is TGTGCCAGCAGGCCGCCGAGCTCTGGGGCCAACGTCCTGACTTTC. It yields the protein CASRPPSSGANVLTF.

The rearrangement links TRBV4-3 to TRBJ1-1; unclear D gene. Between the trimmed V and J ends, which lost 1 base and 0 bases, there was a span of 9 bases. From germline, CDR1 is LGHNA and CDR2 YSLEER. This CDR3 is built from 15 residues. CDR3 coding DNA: TGCGCCAGCAGCCAAGTTTTAGGACTGAACACTGAAGCTTTCTTT. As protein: CASSQVLGLNTEAFF.

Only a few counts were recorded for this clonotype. The CDR3 sequence is CASSSTSGDTNTGELFF. In DNA, the CDR3 is TGTGCCAGCAGTTCGACTAGCGGGGATACGAACACCGGGGAGCTGTTTTTT. This chain connects TRBV12-3 or TRBV12-4 to TRBJ2-2, with 11 bases fitting TRBD2. CDR3 size: 17 residues. J lost 0 bases, V lost 4 bases, and 4 bases had no gene match.